This T cell receptor beta chain came from a study of blood T cell repertoires in COVID-19. V gave up 4 bases and J gave up 1 base, with 16 bases separating them. The V gene's germline CDR1 is SEHNR and CDR2 FQNEAQ (reference sequence). This CDR3 region has 16 residues. TCRdb's copy holds only in-frame clones and misses some; the assay was immunoSEQ multiplex PCR. The sample includes 350,000 or so clones, over 75% seen only once; the top ten take roughly 1%. Participant ages covered roughly 18 to 89 years across 24 US areas. Recovery meant two consecutive negative NP/OP PCR tests, professional clearance, or resolved symptoms.

The V gene is TRBV7-9, the J gene TRBJ1-1, with D hard to call. The receptor's source is a woman in her 30s who had recovered from COVID-19. What was sequenced was PBMCs or T cells enriched from blood (not recorded which). The CDR3: CASSSKKHTPNTEAFF. The CDR3 region has the DNA TGTGCCAGCAGCTCAAAAAAACATACACCGAACACTGAAGCTTTCTTT.